This TCR beta chain was sequenced in a study of T cell responses to AZD1222 COVID-19 vaccine. Measured with immunoSEQ multiplex PCR; TCRdb has only the in-frame clones, and not every one. The table includes roughly 120,000 clones, about 90% detected once. This clone was recorded a few times. Its target is unknown. Whole-study findings and limits: In a largely white British group with more females than males, clonal diversity was possibly underestimated. Only five or six AZD1222 recipients were seropositive at baseline.

CDR3 size: 17 residues. Trimming removed 3 bases from V and 2 bases from J; junction bases left unmatched: 11. Germline CDR1 SGHRS, CDR2 YFSETQ. The TCR sequence derives from an adult in good health. This chain joins TRBV5-1 and TRBJ2-7, with 10 bases identical to TRBD1. The specimen was peripheral blood, collected on day 0 of AZD1222 vaccination. CDR3 residues: CASSSRGTGAGTYEQYF. The CDR3 DNA follows: TGCGCCAGCAGCTCCCGCGGGACAGGGGCCGGAACCTACGAGCAGTACTTC.